These T cell receptor beta chains were read from a single sample in a study of technical replicates of blood from several donors. Assay used: immunoSEQ multiplex PCR; TCRdb lists only in-frame clones, some missing. The sample holds approximately 87,000 clones; about 95% are singletons and the top ten take roughly 0.33%. Sequencing used T cells isolated from PBMCs. The receptor set was obtained from a human donor in good health. The CDR3 runs from the conserved cysteine through the conserved F or W. The D gene is left open where the match is weak. A clone size is listed for some rows: how often the clone was seen (once, few, many), or a class if it is expanded.

V	J	D	size	DNA	CDR3
TRBV11-3	TRBJ2-7	NA	once	TGTGCCAGCAGCTTAGAGGGCTCGTACGAGCAGTACTTC	CASSLEGSYEQYF
TRBV4-2	TRBJ1-1	NA	NA	TGTGCCAGCAGCCACCCAAATCTAGGGGCCACTGAAGCTTTCTTT	CASSHPNLGATEAFF
TRBV5-1	TRBJ2-1	NA	NA	TGCGCCAGCAGCTTGGCCGGCCAGGGGAATGAGCAGTTCTTC	CASSLAGQGNEQFF
TRBV27	TRBJ1-5	TRBD1	NA	TGTGCCAGCAGTCCGGGACAGGGGGCTTTTCAGCCCCAGCATTTT	CASSPGQGAFQPQHF
TRBV27	TRBJ1-1	NA	NA	TGTGCCAGCAGTTCCGCGGGCGACACTGAAGCTTTCTTT	CASSSAGDTEAFF
TRBV6-1	TRBJ2-1	NA	NA	TGTGCCAGCAGTGAGAATACAGGGAGACCCTCCTACAATGAGCAGTTCTTC	CASSENTGRPSYNEQFF
TRBV19	TRBJ1-5	TRBD1	NA	TGTGCCAACCATCAGGGACAGAAATTATATAGCAATCAGCCCCAGCATTTT	CANHQGQKLYSNQPQHF
TRBV7-3	TRBJ2-7	TRBD1	NA	TGTGCCAGCAGCCTCACCCCAATCGGACAGGGGGACGAGCAGTACTTC	CASSLTPIGQGDEQYF
TRBV6-5	TRBJ2-7	TRBD1	NA	TGTGCCAGCAGTGTAGAAATCAGGGGGCCCTACGAGCAGTACTTC	CASSVEIRGPYEQYF
TRBV7-3	TRBJ2-1	TRBD2	NA	TGTGCCAGCAGCTCGACTAGCGGGAGGGGAAGTGAGCAGTTCTTC	CASSSTSGRGSEQFF
TRBV27	TRBJ2-1	TRBD1	NA	TGTGCCAGCAGTACAGGGACAGGGTATAAACCCCTTAATGAGCAGTTCTTC	CASSTGTGYKPLNEQFF
TRBV4-3	TRBJ2-5	NA	once	TGCGCCAGCAGCCAAGATGTTCTAGACAGGACATACTCTCTCTCTCGAGAGACCCAGTACTTC	CASSQDVLDRTYSLSRETQYF
TRBV30	TRBJ2-2	NA	once	TGTGCCTGGAGTTTAAGCGGGAACACCGGGGAGCTGTTTTTT	CAWSLSGNTGELFF
TRBV10-2	TRBJ1-5	TRBD1	NA	TGCGCCAGCAGCCGGGGGACAGGGGGGGATCAGCCCCAGCATTTT	CASSRGTGGDQPQHF
TRBV9	TRBJ2-6	TRBD1	NA	TGTGCCAGCAGCGGACAGGGGGCCCCTGGGGCCAACGTCCTGACTTTC	CASSGQGAPGANVLTF
TRBV5-4	TRBJ2-1	TRBD2	NA	TGTGCCAGCGCGGCGGGAGGGCCCCCCTCCAATGAGCAGTTCTTC	CASAAGGPPSNEQFF
TRBV20-1	TRBJ2-7	NA	NA	TGCAGTGCTAGAACTAGATACGAGCAGTACTTC	CSARTRYEQYF
TRBV6-5	TRBJ2-1	TRBD1	NA	TGTGCCAGCAAGGACAGGGTCGGTCTGTTCTTC	CASKDRVGLFF
TRBV6-5	TRBJ2-1	NA	NA	TGTGCCAGCAGTTACGGTAGCTCCTACAATGAGCAGTTCTTC	CASSYGSSYNEQFF
TRBV7-3	TRBJ2-1	TRBD2	NA	TGTGCCAGCAGCTTACGAGCGGGAGGATTGTCCAATGAGCAGTTCTTC	CASSLRAGGLSNEQFF
TRBV28	TRBJ2-6	NA	NA	TGTGCCAGCAGTTCCGGGTCCTCTGGGGCCAACGTCCTGACTTTC	CASSSGSSGANVLTF
TRBV23-1	TRBJ2-3	NA	NA	TGCGCCAGCAGTCTATTCGGCACAGATACGCAGTATTTT	CASSLFGTDTQYF
TRBV5-8	TRBJ2-7	TRBD1	NA	TGTGCCAGCCGAGGACAGGAGTTGTACGAGCAGTACTTC	CASRGQELYEQYF
TRBV29-1	TRBJ1-4	TRBD1	NA	TGCAGCGTTGGACAGGGTGGTAATGAAAAACTGTTTTTT	CSVGQGGNEKLFF
TRBV29-1	TRBJ2-7	TRBD1	once	TGCAGCGTCGATATACACAGGGGTATGGAGCAGTACTTC	CSVDIHRGMEQYF
TRBV6-4	TRBJ1-1	NA	NA	TGTGCCAGCAGTGTTAACAGGGAGACTGAAGCTTTCTTT	CASSVNRETEAFF
TRBV7-2	TRBJ1-5	NA	few	TGTGCCAGCAGCCGGGGGGGTCAGTATAGCAATCAGCCCCAGCATTTT	CASSRGGQYSNQPQHF
TRBV27	TRBJ1-1	TRBD1	few	TGTGCCAGCAGGGGACCCGGGACAGTGAACACTGAAGCTTTCTTT	CASRGPGTVNTEAFF
TRBV10-3	TRBJ2-1	TRBD2	NA	TGTGCCATCAGTGAGCTAGCGGGAGAAAATGAGCAGTTCTTC	CAISELAGENEQFF
TRBV28	TRBJ1-2	NA	NA	TGTGCCAGCAGTTTAGGGCCCAGGGTAGGTGGCTACACCTTC	CASSLGPRVGGYTF
TRBV2	TRBJ2-3	NA	NA	TGTGCCAGCAGTAGACTAGTGGGCACAGATACGCAGTATTTT	CASSRLVGTDTQYF
TRBV7-3	TRBJ2-3	NA	NA	TGTGCCAGCAGCTTAGGGCGGGGGCCCACAGATACGCAGTATTTT	CASSLGRGPTDTQYF
TRBV28	TRBJ2-5	NA	once	TGTGCCAGCAGTTTAGCTAGCGTGGGATACCAAGAGACCCAGTACTTC	CASSLASVGYQETQYF
TRBV30	TRBJ2-1	NA	NA	TGTGCCTGGAGCGGGAGCGATGTCGATGAGCAGTTCTTC	CAWSGSDVDEQFF
TRBV7-8	TRBJ2-7	TRBD2	once	TGTGCCAGCAGCTTAGAAGGCGGGAGTCCCCCCGAGCAGTACTTC	CASSLEGGSPPEQYF
TRBV4-3	TRBJ1-5	TRBD1	NA	TGCGCCAGCAGCCAAGTGTTTACAGGGGGCGCCAATCAGCCCCAGCATTTT	CASSQVFTGGANQPQHF
TRBV6-1	TRBJ1-2	NA	NA	TGTGCCAGCAGATATACAAGTCTTAACTATGGCTACACCTTC	CASRYTSLNYGYTF
TRBV18	TRBJ2-3	TRBD1	NA	TGTGCCAGCTCTCGGGACAGGGTACGCACAGATACGCAGTATTTT	CASSRDRVRTDTQYF
TRBV10-1	TRBJ2-2	NA	NA	TGCGATCCCGGAGAGGCTGACACCGGGGAGCTGTTTTTT	CDPGEADTGELFF
TRBV7-2	TRBJ2-3	TRBD2	NA	TGTGCCAGCAGCGAAGAGGGACTAGACAATACGCAGTATTTT	CASSEEGLDNTQYF
TRBV10-3	TRBJ2-7	NA	NA	TGTGCCATCAGTGACGGTATCCCCTACGAGCAGTACTTC	CAISDGIPYEQYF
TRBV5-6	TRBJ2-1	NA	NA	TGTGCCAGCAGCTTGGTAACGGGAGCCCTCTACAATGAGCAGTTCTTC	CASSLVTGALYNEQFF
TRBV2	TRBJ1-3	TRBD1	NA	TGTGCCAGCAGTGAAGCGCTTGGGACAGGGAACACCATATATTTT	CASSEALGTGNTIYF
TRBV5-1	TRBJ2-5	TRBD1	NA	TGCGCCAGCAGCTTGTTATCAGGGGGCCAAGAGACCCAGTACTTC	CASSLLSGGQETQYF
TRBV25-1	TRBJ2-7	TRBD1	NA	TGTGCCAGCGGGGCGACAGGGGCCGGTGAGCAGTACTTC	CASGATGAGEQYF
TRBV11-3	TRBJ2-7	TRBD2	NA	TGTGCCAGCAGCTCGACTAGCGGAATGCGTTACAGCTCCTACGAGCAGTACTTC	CASSSTSGMRYSSYEQYF
TRBV7-6	TRBJ1-5	NA	NA	TGTGCCAGCAGCTTAGCAGGGGATCAGCCCCAGCATTTT	CASSLAGDQPQHF
TRBV29-1	TRBJ1-2	TRBD1	once	TGCAGCGTGGACAGGGGGCATGGCTACACCTTC	CSVDRGHGYTF
TRBV7-3	TRBJ2-1	TRBD2	NA	TGTGCCAGCAGCCCAAGACTAGCGGGCAATGAGCAGTTCTTC	CASSPRLAGNEQFF
TRBV15	TRBJ2-7	TRBD2	NA	TGTGCCACCAGCAGAGAAGGCCGACTAGCGGGAGCCGACGAGCAGTACTTC	CATSREGRLAGADEQYF
TRBV28	TRBJ2-1	NA	NA	TGTGCCAGCAGTTTCGGACTAATCAGTGAGCAGTTCTTC	CASSFGLISEQFF
TRBV27	TRBJ2-3	TRBD2	once	TGTGCCAGTGCCCCCGGGACTAGTATAACAGATACGCAGTATTTT	CASAPGTSITDTQYF
TRBV29-1	TRBJ1-3	TRBD1	NA	TGCAGCGTCTGGACAGGGTTCTCTGGAAACACCATATATTTT	CSVWTGFSGNTIYF
TRBV28	TRBJ1-2	NA	NA	TGTGCCAGCACCCCCCAGGGGTGGGATTATGGCTACACCTTC	CASTPQGWDYGYTF
TRBV30	TRBJ2-2	TRBD1	NA	TGTGCCTGGGGACAGGGTCTCGGGGAGCTGTTTTTT	CAWGQGLGELFF
TRBV28	TRBJ2-7	NA	NA	TGTGCCAGCAGCCTGAGGCTATACGAGCAGTACTTC	CASSLRLYEQYF
TRBV29-1	TRBJ2-3	NA	NA	TGCAGCGTTCGTATGTGGGAGGCATTACCAGATACGCAGTATTTT	CSVRMWEALPDTQYF
TRBV11-3	TRBJ2-1	NA	once	TGTGCCAGCAGCTCGTTCCATGAGCAGTTCTTC	CASSSFHEQFF
TRBV27	TRBJ1-3	TRBD1	NA	TGTGCCAGCAGTAAAGGACAGGGCCTCCTCAGAAACACCATATATTTT	CASSKGQGLLRNTIYF
TRBV10-2	TRBJ1-2	NA	NA	TGCGCCAGCGCCCTAAGGACAGTGAATCCCGGCTACACCTTC	CASALRTVNPGYTF